This entry is about one T cell receptor beta chain. The record originates from a study of blood T cell repertoires in COVID-19. Overall study: PBMCs, B-cell-depleted T cells, or T cells provided the cDNA or gDNA that made up the material.

Between the trimmed V and J ends, which lost 1 base and 5 bases, there was a span of 17 bases. Germline V lookup: CDR1 MNHEY, CDR2 SVGEGT. The CDR3 length is 16 residues. Clones were sequenced by immunoSEQ multiplex PCR, and TCRdb holds only the in-frame ones, with some missing. The table lists some 240,000 clones, about 79% of them singletons. The specimen was peripheral blood. This sequence joins TRBV6-2 or TRBV6-3 and TRBJ1-1; the D gene is possibly TRBD1 (5 bases). This receptor was taken from a woman between 40 and 55 years old who had recovered from COVID-19. CDR3: CASSYLPQGPETEAFF. The CDR3 nucleotides read TGTGCCAGCAGTTACTTGCCGCAGGGCCCAGAGACTGAAGCTTTCTTT.